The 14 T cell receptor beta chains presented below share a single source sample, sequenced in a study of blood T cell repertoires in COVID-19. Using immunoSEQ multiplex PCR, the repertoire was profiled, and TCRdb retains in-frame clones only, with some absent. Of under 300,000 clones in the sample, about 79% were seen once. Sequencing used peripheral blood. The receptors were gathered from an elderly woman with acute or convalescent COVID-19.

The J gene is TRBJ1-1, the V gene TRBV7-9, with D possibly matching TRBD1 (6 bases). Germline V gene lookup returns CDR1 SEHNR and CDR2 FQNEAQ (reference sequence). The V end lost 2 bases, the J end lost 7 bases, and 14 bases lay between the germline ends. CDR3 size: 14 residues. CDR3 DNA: TGTGCCAGCAGCTTAAGCCAGGGGTTATTTGAAGCTTTCTTT. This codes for CASSLSQGLFEAFF.

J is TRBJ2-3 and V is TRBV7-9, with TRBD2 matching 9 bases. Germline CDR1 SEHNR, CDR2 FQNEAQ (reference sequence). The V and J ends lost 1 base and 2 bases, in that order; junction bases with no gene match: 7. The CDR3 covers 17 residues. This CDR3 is CASSLGASGLATDTQYF. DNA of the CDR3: TGTGCCAGCAGCTTAGGGGCCTCGGGACTAGCCACAGATACGCAGTATTTT.

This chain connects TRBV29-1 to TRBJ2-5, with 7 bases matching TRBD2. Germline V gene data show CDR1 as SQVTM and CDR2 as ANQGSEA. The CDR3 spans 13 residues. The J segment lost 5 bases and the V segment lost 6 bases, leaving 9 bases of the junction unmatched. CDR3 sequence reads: CSVPNAGEETQYF. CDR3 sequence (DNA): TGCAGCGTCCCGAACGCGGGGGAGGAGACCCAGTACTTC.

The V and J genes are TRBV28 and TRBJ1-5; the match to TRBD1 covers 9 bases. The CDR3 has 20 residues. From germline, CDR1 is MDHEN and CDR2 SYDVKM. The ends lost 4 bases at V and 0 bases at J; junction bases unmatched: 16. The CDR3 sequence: CASSYLGPGTGTYSNQPQHF. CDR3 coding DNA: TGTGCCAGCAGTTACTTAGGTCCCGGGACAGGGACCTATAGCAATCAGCCCCAGCATTTT.

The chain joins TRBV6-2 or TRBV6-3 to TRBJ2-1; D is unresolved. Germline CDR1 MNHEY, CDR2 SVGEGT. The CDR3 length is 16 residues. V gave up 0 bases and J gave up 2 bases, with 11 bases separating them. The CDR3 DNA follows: TGTGCCAGCAGTTACTCGCCCTCCCTAGCCTACAATGAGCAGTTCTTC. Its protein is CASSYSPSLAYNEQFF.

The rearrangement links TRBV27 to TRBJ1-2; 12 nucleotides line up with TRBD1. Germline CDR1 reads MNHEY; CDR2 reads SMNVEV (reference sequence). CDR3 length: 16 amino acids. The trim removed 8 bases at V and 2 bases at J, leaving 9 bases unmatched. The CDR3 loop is CASRGTGGDKNYGYTF. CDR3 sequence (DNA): TGTGCCAGCCGGGGGACAGGGGGCGACAAAAACTATGGCTACACCTTC.

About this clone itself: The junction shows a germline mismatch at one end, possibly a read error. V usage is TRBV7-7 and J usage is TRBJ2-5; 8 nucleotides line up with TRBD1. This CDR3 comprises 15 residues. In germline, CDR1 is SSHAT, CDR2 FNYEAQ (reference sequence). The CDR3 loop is CASSQRQGPQETQYF. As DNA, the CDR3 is TGTGCTAGCAGCCAAAGACAGGGGCCCCAAGAGACCCAGTACTTC.

The CDR3 coding sequence is TGTGCCAGCAGCCGACATACAGGGCCTAACTATGGCTACACCTTC. This codes for CASSRHTGPNYGYTF. The chain carries TRBV7-9 and TRBJ1-2; the D gene is possibly TRBD1 (6 bases). V lost 5 bases to trimming and J lost 0 bases, with 13 bases between them. Per the germline V gene, CDR1 is SEHNR and CDR2 is FQNEAQ (reference sequence). The CDR3 is made up of 15 amino acids. The whole variable domain, filled in from reference TRBV7-9 and TRBJ1-2, reads DTGVSQNPRHKITKRGQNVTFRCDPISEHNRLYWYRQTLGQGPEFLTYFQNEAQLEKSRLLSDRFSAERPKGSFSTLEIQRTEQGDSAMYLCASSRHTGPNYGYTFGSGTRLTVV.

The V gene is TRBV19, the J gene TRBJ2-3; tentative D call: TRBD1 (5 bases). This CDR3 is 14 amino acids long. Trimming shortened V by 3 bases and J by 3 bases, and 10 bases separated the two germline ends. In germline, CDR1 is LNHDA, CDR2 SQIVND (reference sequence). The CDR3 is CASSINGATDTQYF. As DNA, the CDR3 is TGTGCCAGTAGTATTAATGGGGCTACAGATACGCAGTATTTT. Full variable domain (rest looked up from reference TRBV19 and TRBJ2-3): DGGITQSPKYLFRKEGQNVTLSCEQNLNHDAMYWYRQDPGQGLRLIYYSQIVNDFQKGDIAEGYSVSREKKESFPLTVTSAQKNPTAFYLCASSINGATDTQYFGPGTRLTVL.

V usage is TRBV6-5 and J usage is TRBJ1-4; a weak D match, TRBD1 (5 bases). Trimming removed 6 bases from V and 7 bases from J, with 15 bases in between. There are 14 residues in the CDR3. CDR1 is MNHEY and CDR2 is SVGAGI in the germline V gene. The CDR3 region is CASSSAGLGEKLFF. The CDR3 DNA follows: TGTGCCAGCAGCTCCGCAGGGTTGGGTGAAAAACTGTTTTTT.

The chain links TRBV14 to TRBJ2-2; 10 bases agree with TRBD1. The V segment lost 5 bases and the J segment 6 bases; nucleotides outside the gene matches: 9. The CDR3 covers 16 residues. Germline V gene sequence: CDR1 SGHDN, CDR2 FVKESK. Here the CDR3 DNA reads TGTGCCAGCAGCGCCCGGGACAGGGGATTTCCCGGGGAGCTGTTTTTT. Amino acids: CASSARDRGFPGELFF.

The CDR3 sequence is CASSYEGRYAPLHF. In DNA, the CDR3 is TGTGCCAGCAGTTACGAGGGGAGGTATGCACCCCTCCACTTT. The chain couples TRBV6-5 to TRBJ1-6; weak D call: TRBD1 (5 bases). Trimming removed 2 bases from V and 11 bases from J, with 13 bases in between. The CDR3 runs 14 residues. Germline-derived CDR1 and CDR2 are MNHEY and SVGAGI.

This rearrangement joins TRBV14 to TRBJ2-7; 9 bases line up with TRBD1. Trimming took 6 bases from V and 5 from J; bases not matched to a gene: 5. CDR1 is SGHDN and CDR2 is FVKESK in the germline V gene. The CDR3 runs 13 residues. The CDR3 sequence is CASSPDRGHEQYF. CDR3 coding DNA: TGTGCCAGCAGTCCGGACAGGGGACACGAGCAGTACTTC.

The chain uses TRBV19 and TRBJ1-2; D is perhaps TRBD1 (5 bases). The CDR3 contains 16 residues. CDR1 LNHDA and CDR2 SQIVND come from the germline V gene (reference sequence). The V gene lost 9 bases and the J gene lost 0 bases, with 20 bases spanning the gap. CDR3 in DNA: TGTGCCAGCGCCACCGGACACACAATAGCTAACTATGGCTACACCTTC. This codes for CASATGHTIANYGYTF.